These 32 T cell receptor beta chains originate from one sample sequenced in a study of cytomegalovirus exposure and HLA in healthy donors. Primers for the PCR totalled 60 Vbeta and 13 Jbeta. Only in-frame clones appear in the TCRdb table, and some are missing; sequencing was by immunoSEQ multiplex PCR. The sample consists of 210,000 or so clones, approximately 80% of them appearing once. The sequencing sample was made of PBMCs. The receptors were gathered from a girl aged 5-17 years in good health and CMV-seronegative.

This chain links TRBV10-3 with TRBJ1-5; D not certain. The CDR3 consists of 13 residues. CDR1 and CDR2 from the germline V gene are ENHRY and SYGVKD. Trimming removed 8 bases at V and 4 bases at J, with 12 bases between. This CDR3 reads CAIGSGRNQPQHF. The CDR3 nucleotides read TGTGCCATCGGAAGCGGTAGAAATCAGCCCCAGCATTTT.

This chain connects TRBV4-3 to TRBJ2-5; the D gene is possibly TRBD2 (7 bases). V was cut by 1 base and J by 5 bases, with 14 bases left in between. CDR1 is LGHNA and CDR2 is YSLEER in the germline V gene. This CDR3 has 15 amino acids. The CDR3, as DNA: TGCGCCAGCAGCCAAGGCCGGGGGGCACGGGAGACCCAGTACTTC. Amino acids: CASSQGRGARETQYF.

J is TRBJ2-3 and V is TRBV28; 10 bases agree with TRBD1. In germline, CDR1 is MDHEN, CDR2 SYDVKM. The CDR3 is 16 amino acids. V shed 4 bases, J shed 3 bases, and the junction held 7 bases outside the gene matches. The CDR3 DNA is TGTGCCAGCAGTTCGCCGGGACAGGGGCTAACAGATACGCAGTATTTT. Its translation is CASSSPGQGLTDTQYF.

The rearrangement joins TRBV29-1 to TRBJ2-7, with D unresolved. In germline, CDR1 is SQVTM, CDR2 ANQGSEA. This CDR3 spans 10 amino acids. V lost 6 bases to trimming and J lost 6 bases, with 9 bases between them. The chain's CDR3 is CSVWSGEQYF. CDR3 nucleotides: TGCAGCGTCTGGAGTGGCGAGCAGTACTTC.

The chain links TRBV14 to TRBJ1-2, with 8 nucleotides matching TRBD1. With 2 bases clipped from V and 4 bases from J, the junction kept 6 bases outside the gene matches. CDR3 length equals 15 residues. Germline CDR1 SGHDN, CDR2 FVKESK. The CDR3 is CASSQQRTGPYGYTF. The CDR3 nucleotides are TGTGCCAGCAGCCAACAAAGGACAGGGCCCTATGGCTACACCTTC.

The gene calls are TRBV18 and TRBJ2-5; 12 nucleotides align to TRBD1. The ends lost 4 bases at V and 4 bases at J; junction bases unmatched: 4. The CDR3 length is 15 residues. The germline gives CDR1 KGHSH, CDR2 LQKENI. Here the CDR3 reads CASSRGQGAGETQYF. For the CDR3, the DNA is TGTGCCAGCTCACGGGGACAGGGGGCCGGAGAGACCCAGTACTTC.

The CDR3 spells CASSQEATSGGLGGDTQYF. The CDR3 DNA follows: TGCGCCAGCAGCCAAGAGGCGACTAGCGGGGGCCTCGGGGGGGATACGCAGTATTTT. The chain carries TRBV4-3 and TRBJ2-3; 12 bases fit TRBD2. Germline assignment: CDR1 LGHNA and CDR2 YSLEER. There are 19 residues in the CDR3. J lost 6 bases, V lost 0 bases, and 13 bases had no gene match.

The sample holds a few counts of this clone. The chain combines TRBV19 with TRBJ1-1; 8 nucleotides align to TRBD1. There are 18 residues in the CDR3. The germline CDR1 and CDR2 sequences are LNHDA and SQIVND (reference sequence). After removal of 6 bases from V and 4 bases from J, the junction contained 19 bases not matched to a gene. The DNA for the CDR3 is TGTGCCAGTAGCCCCGAAGGACAGGGTCAACTGTTTTCCACTGAAGCTTTCTTT. It specifies CASSPEGQGQLFSTEAFF. The entire variable domain, with the rest obtained from reference TRBV19 and TRBJ1-1, is as follows: DGGITQSPKYLFRKEGQNVTLSCEQNLNHDAMYWYRQDPGQGLRLIYYSQIVNDFQKGDIAEGYSVSREKKESFPLTVTSAQKNPTAFYLCASSPEGQGQLFSTEAFFGQGTRLTVV.

This clone was recorded a few times. The chain employs TRBV6-6 and TRBJ2-1; TRBD2 might be the D (5 bases). Germline assignment: CDR1 MNHNY and CDR2 SVGAGI (reference sequence). There are 13 residues in the CDR3. The V end lost 4 bases, the J end lost 6 bases, and 10 bases lay between the germline ends. CDR3 DNA sequence: TGTGCCAGCAGTTTTGGACTCTCCAATGAGCAGTTCTTC. Translating gives CASSFGLSNEQFF.

This clone was detected only a few times. The rearrangement uses TRBV19 and TRBJ1-1; no firm D call. V was cut by 6 bases and J by 5 bases, with 13 bases left in between. CDR3 length equals 13 residues. CDR1 and CDR2 (germline): LNHDA, SQIVND (reference sequence). CDR3 in DNA: TGTGCCAGTAGCCCCTTGGGCCGGACTGAAGCTTTCTTT. This translates into CASSPLGRTEAFF. The entire variable domain, with the rest obtained from reference TRBV19 and TRBJ1-1, is as follows: DGGITQSPKYLFRKEGQNVTLSCEQNLNHDAMYWYRQDPGQGLRLIYYSQIVNDFQKGDIAEGYSVSREKKESFPLTVTSAQKNPTAFYLCASSPLGRTEAFFGQGTRLTVV.

This clone was detected only a few times. The chain links TRBV29-1 to TRBJ1-2, with D possibly matching TRBD1 (5 bases). The CDR3 has 14 amino acids. The V end was cut by 0 bases, the J end by 11 bases, with 19 bases between. Per the germline V gene, CDR1 is SQVTM and CDR2 is ANQGSEA. CDR3 in DNA: TGCAGCGTTGAAGAGGGCGCGGGACGAATCCTTTACACCTTC. Protein: CSVEEGAGRILYTF. The whole variable domain, remainder taken from reference TRBV29-1 and TRBJ1-2, is SAVISQKPSRDICQRGTSLTIQCQVDSQVTMMFWYRQQPGQSLTLIATANQGSEATYESGFVIDKFPISRPNLTFSTLTVSNMSPEDSSIYLCSVEEGAGRILYTFGSGTRLTVV.

The CDR3: CSVEFAGTSRRPQETQYF. DNA of the CDR3: TGCAGCGTTGAATTTGCAGGAACATCCAGAAGGCCGCAAGAGACCCAGTACTTC. The J gene is TRBJ2-5, the V gene TRBV29-1; D uncertain. This CDR3 contains 18 residues. Germline V gene lookup returns CDR1 SQVTM and CDR2 ANQGSEA. The germline V and J ends were trimmed by 2 bases and 2 bases, with 24 bases remaining between them. The full variable domain, rest sourced from reference TRBV29-1 and TRBJ2-5, is SAVISQKPSRDICQRGTSLTIQCQVDSQVTMMFWYRQQPGQSLTLIATANQGSEATYESGFVIDKFPISRPNLTFSTLTVSNMSPEDSSIYLCSVEFAGTSRRPQETQYFGPGTRLLVL.

This clone appeared a few times. This chain connects TRBV29-1 to TRBJ1-1, with 8 bases lining up with TRBD1. The CDR3 length is 13 residues. V lost 5 bases and J lost 4; bases outside the gene matches: 6. CDR1 SQVTM and CDR2 ANQGSEA come from the germline V gene. CDR3 amino acids: CSVKTGEGTEAFF. In DNA form, the CDR3 reads TGCAGCGTTAAGACAGGGGAGGGCACTGAAGCTTTCTTT.

The chain carries TRBV19 and TRBJ2-6, with D possibly matching TRBD2 (6 bases). Germline V lookup: CDR1 LNHDA, CDR2 SQIVND (reference sequence). V lost 3 bases, J lost 1 base, and 7 bases lay in between. CDR3 length: 15 residues. The CDR3 here is CASSMGGSGANVLTF. The CDR3 DNA follows: TGTGCCAGTAGTATGGGGGGATCTGGGGCCAACGTCCTGACTTTC.

The J gene is TRBJ1-2, the V gene TRBV28; tentatively, D is TRBD1 (6 bases). The germline gives CDR1 MDHEN, CDR2 SYDVKM. This CDR3 has 19 residues. V dropped 6 bases and J dropped 0 bases, with 26 bases sitting between them. The CDR3 spells CASSLPTGTRKPSNYGYTF. CDR3 nucleotides: TGTGCCAGCAGCCTGCCCACAGGGACCCGAAAGCCTTCTAACTATGGCTACACCTTC.

CDR3 in amino acids: CASSDEGGQNYGYTF. CDR3 bases: TGTGCCAGCAGTGATGAGGGGGGGCAGAACTATGGCTACACCTTC. The chain joins TRBV2 to TRBJ1-2, with D maybe TRBD1 (6 bases). V lost 3 bases and J lost 2, with 13 bases in between. The CDR3 contains 15 residues. Germline V gives CDR1 SNHLY, CDR2 FYNNEI.

The table lists this clone with a count of one. This chain links TRBV28 with TRBJ1-4, with 7 positions matching TRBD1. Germline loops: CDR1 MDHEN, CDR2 SYDVKM. CDR3 length: 16 residues. V was clipped by 3 bases and J by 4 bases; unmatched bases: 8. CDR3 residues: CASSFIQGLINEKLFF. Written as DNA, the CDR3 is TGTGCCAGCAGTTTTATACAGGGGCTTATTAATGAAAAACTGTTTTTT.

This clone has only a few counts. CDR3 in DNA: TGTGCCACCAGCAGAGGGCTGGGACTAGCGGGAGGTGGGACCGGGGAGCTGTTTTTT. Translated, it gives CATSRGLGLAGGGTGELFF. The chain has TRBV15 and TRBJ2-2; 15 positions agree with TRBD2. The V gene end was trimmed by 1 base and the J gene end by 5 bases; junction bases not matched to a gene: 8. The CDR3 spans 19 residues. Germline-derived CDR1 and CDR2 are LNHNV and YYDKDF (reference sequence).

This CDR3 reads CASSQRVPSTDTQYF. CDR3 DNA: TGTGCCAGCAGTCAACGGGTGCCTAGCACAGATACGCAGTATTTT. The chain links TRBV11-2 to TRBJ2-3; D call uncertain. Germline V gene sequence: CDR1 SGHAT, CDR2 FQNNGV. The CDR3 extends over 15 amino acids. Trimming cost V 6 bases and J 0 bases, with 13 bases left between them.

The chain is built from TRBV6-6 and TRBJ2-7; TRBD2 matches at 7 bases. J lost 7 bases, V lost 7 bases, and 13 bases had no gene match. The CDR3 consists of 14 residues. Germline values: CDR1 MNHNY, CDR2 SVGAGI (reference sequence). The CDR3: CASNEDAGVGEQYF. The CDR3, as DNA: TGTGCCAGCAACGAGGACGCGGGAGTCGGTGAGCAGTACTTC.

V gene TRBV9 combines with J gene TRBJ2-3; perhaps TRBD2 as D (5 bases). Per the germline V gene, CDR1 is SGDLS and CDR2 is YYNGEE. Trimming took off 3 bases at V and 0 bases at J, with 11 bases between the two ends. This CDR3 contains 15 residues. CDR3 region: CASSASGLSTDTQYF. CDR3 nucleotides: TGTGCCAGCAGCGCGAGCGGTCTTAGCACAGATACGCAGTATTTT.

The V call is TRBV10-1, the J call TRBJ2-5; 9 bases map to TRBD1. The germline gives CDR1 WNHNN, CDR2 SYGVQD (reference sequence). The J segment lost 3 bases and the V segment lost 0 bases, leaving 11 bases of the junction unmatched. CDR3 length: 18 amino acids. The DNA for the CDR3 is TGCGCCAGCAGTGAGTCCCGAACTACAGGGACAGGGAAAGAGACCCAGTACTTC. Amino acid sequence: CASSESRTTGTGKETQYF.

The chain uses TRBV6-5 and TRBJ1-4; possible D gene TRBD1, 6 bases. The CDR3 extends over 14 amino acids. V lost 10 bases to trimming and J lost 8 bases, with 20 bases between them. The germline gives CDR1 MNHEY, CDR2 SVGAGI. CDR3 loop: CATGEGPTPEKLFF. The CDR3, as DNA: TGTGCCACAGGGGAAGGGCCCACGCCGGAAAAACTGTTTTTT.

The CDR3 protein is CASSLSGTSGYEQYF. The CDR3 coding sequence is TGTGCCAGCAGCCTCTCCGGGACTAGCGGCTACGAGCAGTACTTC. The chain employs TRBV28 and TRBJ2-7, with TRBD2 identical over 11 bases. CDR3 length: 15 residues. V shed 6 bases, J shed 3 bases, and the junction held 7 bases outside the gene matches. CDR1 MDHEN and CDR2 SYDVKM come from the germline V gene. The complete variable domain, with remaining parts taken from reference TRBV28 and TRBJ2-7, reads DVKVTQSSRYLVKRTGEKVFLECVQDMDHENMFWYRQDPGLGLRLIYFSYDVKMKEKGDIPEGYSVSREKKERFSLILESASTNQTSMYLCASSLSGTSGYEQYFGPGTRLTVT.

The J gene is TRBJ2-2, the V gene TRBV9; 9 bases line up with TRBD2. The CDR3 has 18 amino acids. Germline V gives CDR1 SGDLS, CDR2 YYNGEE. Losses at the gene ends were 7 bases for V and 5 bases for J; bases not matched to a gene: 18. CDR3 amino acids: CASDLSGGSGYRTGELFF. CDR3 in DNA: TGTGCCAGCGACCTCAGCGGGGGGTCGGGGTATAGGACCGGGGAGCTGTTTTTT.

This rearrangement joins TRBV30 to TRBJ1-4; 7 bases align to TRBD1. With 5 bases clipped from V and 7 bases from J, the junction kept 7 bases outside the gene matches. The germline V gene has CDR1 GTSNPN and CDR2 SVGIG (reference sequence). This CDR3 contains 13 residues. CDR3 protein: CAWDRVGGEKLFF. CDR3 in DNA: TGTGCCTGGGACAGGGTAGGGGGTGAAAAACTGTTTTTT.

V usage is TRBV5-4 and J usage is TRBJ1-6, with 10 bases matching TRBD1. J lost 8 bases, V lost 7 bases, and 12 bases had no gene match. Germline CDR1 reads SGHNT; CDR2 reads YYREEE (reference sequence). The CDR3 has 16 amino acids. The CDR3 DNA reads TGTGCCAGCCGTTCGTTCCTCGGACAGGGGGATTCACCCCTCCACTTT. Residues: CASRSFLGQGDSPLHF.

The chain combines TRBV13 with TRBJ2-7; D gene ambiguous. There are 12 residues in the CDR3. V shed 4 bases and J shed 3 bases, with 7 bases lying between them. CDR1 and CDR2 (germline): PRHDT, FYEKMQ (reference sequence). Here the CDR3 DNA reads TGTGCCAGCAGCTCCACGAGCTACGAGCAGTACTTC. This translates into CASSSTSYEQYF.

The gene calls are TRBV25-1 and TRBJ1-6; 7 positions agree with TRBD1. The CDR3 length is 15 residues. V lost 7 bases, J lost 5 bases, and 8 bases stayed unmatched. Germline CDR1 MGHDK, CDR2 SYGVNS. For the CDR3, the DNA is TGTGCCAGCAACAAAGGGGGCGCGGATAATTCACCCCTCCACTTT. Translating it yields CASNKGGADNSPLHF.

The chain couples TRBV14 to TRBJ1-5, with a tentative D call TRBD1 (5 bases). The V and J ends lost 1 base and 5 bases respectively, with 12 bases between them. The CDR3 loop spans 15 amino acids. In germline, CDR1 is SGHDN, CDR2 FVKESK. The CDR3 DNA sequence: TGTGCCAGCAGCCAAGTGCCAGGGATGGATCAGCCCCAGCATTTT. It encodes CASSQVPGMDQPQHF.

The rearrangement uses TRBV7-9 and TRBJ2-1; D not certain. CDR1 is SEHNR and CDR2 is FQNEAQ in the germline V gene (reference sequence). Between the trimmed V and J ends, which lost 1 base and 9 bases, there was a span of 10 bases. The CDR3 consists of 13 residues. The chain's CDR3 is CASSLVVAGEQFF. The CDR3 coding sequence is TGTGCCAGCAGCTTAGTCGTCGCAGGTGAGCAGTTCTTC.

V usage is TRBV28 and J usage is TRBJ1-2, with 12 positions matching TRBD1. The CDR3 is made up of 16 amino acids. The ends lost 2 bases at V and 4 bases at J; junction bases unmatched: 5. From germline, CDR1 is MDHEN and CDR2 SYDVKM. In nucleotides, the CDR3 is TGTGCCAGCAGTTTAGGGGACAGGGGGCCGATCTATGGCTACACCTTC. Translated: CASSLGDRGPIYGYTF.